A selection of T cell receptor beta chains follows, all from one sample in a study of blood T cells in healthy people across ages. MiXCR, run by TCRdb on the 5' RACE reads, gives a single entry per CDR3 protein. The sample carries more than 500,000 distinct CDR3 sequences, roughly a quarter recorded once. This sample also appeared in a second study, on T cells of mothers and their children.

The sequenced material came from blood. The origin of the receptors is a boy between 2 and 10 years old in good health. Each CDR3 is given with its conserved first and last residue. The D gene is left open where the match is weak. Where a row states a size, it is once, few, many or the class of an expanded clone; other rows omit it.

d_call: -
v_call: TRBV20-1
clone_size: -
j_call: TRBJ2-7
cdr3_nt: TGCAGTGCTAGAGCCCCCAACGGAGAGGAGCAGTACTTC
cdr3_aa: CSARAPNGEEQYF

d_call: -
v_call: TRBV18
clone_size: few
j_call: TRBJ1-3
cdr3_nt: TGTGCCAGCTCACCACTCCAGGACGGCTCTGGAAACACCATATATTTT
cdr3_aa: CASSPLQDGSGNTIYF

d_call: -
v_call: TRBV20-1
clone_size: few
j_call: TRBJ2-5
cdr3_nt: TGCAGTGCTAGGAAGATGGGGGCGGGGGACCAAGAGACCCAGTACTTC
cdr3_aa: CSARKMGAGDQETQYF

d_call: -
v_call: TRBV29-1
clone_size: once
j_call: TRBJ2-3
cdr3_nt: TGCAGCGTTGAGATCGGTAGCACAGATACGCAGTATTTT
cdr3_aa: CSVEIGSTDTQYF

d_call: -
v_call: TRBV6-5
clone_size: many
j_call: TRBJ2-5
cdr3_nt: TGTGCCAGCAGTTACCAACGGCCCCCATCCGGAGAGACCCAGTACTTC
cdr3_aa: CASSYQRPPSGETQYF

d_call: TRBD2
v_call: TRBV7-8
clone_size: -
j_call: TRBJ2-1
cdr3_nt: TGTGCCAGCAGCTTAGTAGCGGGAGGTCTTGATGAGCAGTTCTTC
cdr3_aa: CASSLVAGGLDEQFF

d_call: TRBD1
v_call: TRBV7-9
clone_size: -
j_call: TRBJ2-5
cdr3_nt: TGTGCCAGCAGCTTAAGTGACAGGGGAGGCGGAGAGACCCAGTACTTC
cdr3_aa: CASSLSDRGGGETQYF

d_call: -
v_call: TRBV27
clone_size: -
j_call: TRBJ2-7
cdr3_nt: TGTGCCAGCAGTTTAAATGGGGTAGGGAAGTCCTACGAGCAGTACTTC
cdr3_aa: CASSLNGVGKSYEQYF

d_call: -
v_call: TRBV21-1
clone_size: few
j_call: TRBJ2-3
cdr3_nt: TGTGCCAACATGACTAGCGGGCCAAGGGATACGCAGTATTTT
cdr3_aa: CANMTSGPRDTQYF

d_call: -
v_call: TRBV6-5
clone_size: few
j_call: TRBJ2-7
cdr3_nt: TGTGCCAGCAGTCCAGTCGGGGCGGGGGAGCAGTACTTC
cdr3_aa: CASSPVGAGEQYF

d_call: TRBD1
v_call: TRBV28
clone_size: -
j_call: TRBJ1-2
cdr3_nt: TGTGCCAGCAGTGTCCCCCGGGACAGTCGTAATCCTGGCTACACCTTC
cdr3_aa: CASSVPRDSRNPGYTF

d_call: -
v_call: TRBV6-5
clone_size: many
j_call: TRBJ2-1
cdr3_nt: TGTGCCAGCAGTCCCGGTGGGACTTACAATGAGCAGTTCTTC
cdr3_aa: CASSPGGTYNEQFF

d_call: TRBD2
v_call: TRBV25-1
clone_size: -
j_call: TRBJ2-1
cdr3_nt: TGTGCCAGCAGTGAATTGGGGGGAGGGCACTACAATGAGCAGTTCTTC
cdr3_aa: CASSELGGGHYNEQFF

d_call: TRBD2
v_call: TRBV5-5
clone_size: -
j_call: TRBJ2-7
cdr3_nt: TGTGCCAGCAGCCTGGAGGTAGCGGGAGGACTCGGAACCTACGAGCAGTACTTC
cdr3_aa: CASSLEVAGGLGTYEQYF

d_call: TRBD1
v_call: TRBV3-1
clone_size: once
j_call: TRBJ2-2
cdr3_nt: TGTGCCAGCAGCCAAGATCGGTGGACAGGGGGAAACACCGGGGAGCTGTTTTTT
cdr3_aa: CASSQDRWTGGNTGELFF

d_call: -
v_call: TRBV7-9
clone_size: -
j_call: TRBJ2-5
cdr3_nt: TGTGCCAGCAGCTTCTCTCCACAAGAGACCCAGTACTTC
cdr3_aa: CASSFSPQETQYF

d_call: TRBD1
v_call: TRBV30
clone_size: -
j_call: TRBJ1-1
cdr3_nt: TGTGCCTGGAGCCGTCGGACAGGGTCGTACACTGAAGCTTTCTTT
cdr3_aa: CAWSRRTGSYTEAFF

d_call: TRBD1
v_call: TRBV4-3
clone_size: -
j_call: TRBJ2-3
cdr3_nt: TGCGCCAGCAGAAAAACCGGGACAGGGGTTTATACGCAGTATTTT
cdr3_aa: CASRKTGTGVYTQYF

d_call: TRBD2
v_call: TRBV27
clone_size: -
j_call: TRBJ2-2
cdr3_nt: TGTGCCAGCAGTTTATCGGCTAGCGGTTACACCGGGGAGCTGTTTTTT
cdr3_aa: CASSLSASGYTGELFF

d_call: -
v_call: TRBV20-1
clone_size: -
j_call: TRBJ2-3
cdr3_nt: TGCAGTGCTAGGGGCGGGTCTACGCAGTATTTT
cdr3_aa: CSARGGSTQYF

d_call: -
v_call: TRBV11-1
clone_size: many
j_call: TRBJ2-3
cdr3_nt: TGTGCCAGCAGCTTACTGGGAGATACGCAGTATTTT
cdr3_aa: CASSLLGDTQYF

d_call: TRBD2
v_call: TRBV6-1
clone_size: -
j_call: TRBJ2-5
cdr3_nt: TGTGCCAGCAGTGGGGGGACTAGCTGGGAAGAGACCCAGTACTTC
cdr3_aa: CASSGGTSWEETQYF

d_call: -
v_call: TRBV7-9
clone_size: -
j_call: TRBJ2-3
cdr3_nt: TGTGCCAGCAGCTTAGGGGGCGCGGGCGACTTCGGGACAGATACGCAGTATTTT
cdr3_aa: CASSLGGAGDFGTDTQYF

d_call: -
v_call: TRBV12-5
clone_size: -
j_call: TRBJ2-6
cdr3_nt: TGTGCTAGTGGGCTCCAAGTGCAATCTGGGGCCAACGTCCTGACTTTC
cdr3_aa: CASGLQVQSGANVLTF

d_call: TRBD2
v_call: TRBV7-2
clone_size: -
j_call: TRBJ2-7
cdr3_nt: TGTGCCAGCAGCCCAAGCGGGAGTATCCCCGAGCAGTACTTC
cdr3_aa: CASSPSGSIPEQYF

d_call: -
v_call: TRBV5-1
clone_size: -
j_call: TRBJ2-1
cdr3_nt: TGCGCCAGCAGCTTGGCCAGGGCCAATGAGCAGTTCTTC
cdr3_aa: CASSLARANEQFF

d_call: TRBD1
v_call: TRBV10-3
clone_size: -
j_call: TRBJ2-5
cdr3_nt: TGTGCCATCAGTAAGACAGGGACAGAGACCCAGTACTTC
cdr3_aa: CAISKTGTETQYF

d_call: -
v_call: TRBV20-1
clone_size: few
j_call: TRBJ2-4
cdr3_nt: TGCAGTGCTTTCCCCCCCATTCAGTACTTC
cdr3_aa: CSAFPPIQYF

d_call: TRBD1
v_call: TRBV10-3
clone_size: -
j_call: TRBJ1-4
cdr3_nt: TGTGCCACGTGGACAGGGGAGTTCGCAACTAATGAAAAACTGTTTTTT
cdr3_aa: CATWTGEFATNEKLFF

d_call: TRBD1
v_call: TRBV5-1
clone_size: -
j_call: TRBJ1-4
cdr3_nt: TGCGCCAGCAGCTTGGCCGACAGGGAGGGTGAAAAACTGTTTTTT
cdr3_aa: CASSLADREGEKLFF

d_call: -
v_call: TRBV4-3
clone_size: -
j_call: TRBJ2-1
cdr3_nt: TGCGCCAGCAGCCAAGATTCAGCTAGCTACAATGAGCAGTTCTTC
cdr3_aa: CASSQDSASYNEQFF

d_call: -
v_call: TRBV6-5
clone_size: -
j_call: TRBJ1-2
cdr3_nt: TGTGCCAGCAGAACGCAGGAGGTCAGCTATGGCTACACCTTC
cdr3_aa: CASRTQEVSYGYTF

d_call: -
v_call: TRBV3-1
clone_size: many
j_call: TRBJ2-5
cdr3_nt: TGTGCCAGCAGCCAAGGAGGAGAGACCCAGTACTTC
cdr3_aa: CASSQGGETQYF

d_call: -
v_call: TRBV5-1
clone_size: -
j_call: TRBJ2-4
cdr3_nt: TGCGCCAGCAGCTTGAGTATAGCCAAAAACATTCAGTACTTC
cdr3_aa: CASSLSIAKNIQYF

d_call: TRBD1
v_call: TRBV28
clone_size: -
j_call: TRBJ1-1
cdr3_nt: TGTGCCAGCAGTTTTGGTTGGGACAGCACCCCGAACACTGAAGCTTTCTTT
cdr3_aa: CASSFGWDSTPNTEAFF

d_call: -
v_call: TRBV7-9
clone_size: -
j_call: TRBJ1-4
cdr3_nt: TGTGCCAGCAGCTTAGCGCGGCACGCTCTTGAAAAACTGTTTTTT
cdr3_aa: CASSLARHALEKLFF